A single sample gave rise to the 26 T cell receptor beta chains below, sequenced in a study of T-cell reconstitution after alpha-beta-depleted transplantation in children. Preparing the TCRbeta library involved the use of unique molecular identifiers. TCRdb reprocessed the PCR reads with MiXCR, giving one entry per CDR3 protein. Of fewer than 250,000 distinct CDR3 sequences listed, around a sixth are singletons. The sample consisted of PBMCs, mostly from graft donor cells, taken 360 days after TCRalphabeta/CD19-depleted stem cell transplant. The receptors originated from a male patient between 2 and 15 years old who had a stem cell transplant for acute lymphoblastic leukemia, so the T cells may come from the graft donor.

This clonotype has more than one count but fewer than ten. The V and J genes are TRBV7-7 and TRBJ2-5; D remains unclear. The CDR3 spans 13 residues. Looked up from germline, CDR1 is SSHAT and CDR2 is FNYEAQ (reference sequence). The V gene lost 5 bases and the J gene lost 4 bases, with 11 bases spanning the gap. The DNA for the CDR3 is TGTGCCAGCAGCATCGGCAGGCCAGAGACCCAGTACTTC. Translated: CASSIGRPETQYF.

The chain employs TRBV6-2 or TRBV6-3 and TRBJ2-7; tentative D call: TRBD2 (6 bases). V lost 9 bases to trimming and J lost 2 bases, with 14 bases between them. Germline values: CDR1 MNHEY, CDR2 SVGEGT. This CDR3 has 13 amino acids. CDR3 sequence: CASWDLGTYEQYF. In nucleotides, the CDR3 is TGTGCCAGTTGGGACTTGGGGACCTACGAGCAGTACTTC.

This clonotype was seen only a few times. CDR3 sequence (DNA): TGTGCCATCAGTGAGTCGGCAGGGGCGAGTCCCCACTATGGCTACACCTTC. Protein: CAISESAGASPHYGYTF. This rearrangement joins TRBV10-3 to TRBJ1-2; TRBD1 is a possible D gene (6 bases). The V end was cut by 0 bases, the J end by 3 bases, with 17 bases between. CDR3 length: 17 amino acids. CDR1 and CDR2 (germline): ENHRY, SYGVKD.

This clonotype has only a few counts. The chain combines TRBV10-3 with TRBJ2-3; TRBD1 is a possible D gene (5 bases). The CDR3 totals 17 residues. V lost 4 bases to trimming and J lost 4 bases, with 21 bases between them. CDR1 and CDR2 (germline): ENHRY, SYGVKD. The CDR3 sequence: CAISAQVGQGPSDTQYF. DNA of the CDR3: TGTGCCATCAGTGCCCAAGTGGGCCAGGGCCCCTCAGATACGCAGTATTTT.

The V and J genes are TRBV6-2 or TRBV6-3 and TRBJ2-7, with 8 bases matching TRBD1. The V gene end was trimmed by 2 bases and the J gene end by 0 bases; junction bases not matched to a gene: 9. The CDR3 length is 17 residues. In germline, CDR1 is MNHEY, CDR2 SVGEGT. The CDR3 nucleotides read TGTGCCAGCAGTTACCTCGGACAGGGTTGGAGCTCCTACGAGCAGTACTTC. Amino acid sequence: CASSYLGQGWSSYEQYF.

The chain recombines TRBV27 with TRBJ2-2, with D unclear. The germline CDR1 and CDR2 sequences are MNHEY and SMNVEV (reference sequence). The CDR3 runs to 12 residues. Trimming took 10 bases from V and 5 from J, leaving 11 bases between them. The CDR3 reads CATVLRTGELFF. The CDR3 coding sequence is TGTGCCACCGTCCTCCGGACCGGGGAGCTGTTTTTT.

Here the CDR3 DNA reads TGCAGCTCCATCGACCGGAGGGGGTTTCCTGGCCTCCACTTT. Translated, it gives CSSIDRRGFPGLHF. The chain couples TRBV29-1 to TRBJ1-6; D might be TRBD1 (6 bases). The V gene's germline CDR1 is SQVTM and CDR2 ANQGSEA. Trimming cost V 8 bases and J 15 bases, with 26 bases left between them. CDR3 length: 14 residues.

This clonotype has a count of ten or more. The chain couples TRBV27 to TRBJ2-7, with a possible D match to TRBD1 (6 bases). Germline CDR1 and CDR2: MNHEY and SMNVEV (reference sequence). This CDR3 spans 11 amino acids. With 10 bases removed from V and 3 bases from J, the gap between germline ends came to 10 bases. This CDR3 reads CATKGGYEQYF. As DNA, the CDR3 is TGTGCCACCAAAGGGGGCTACGAGCAGTACTTC.

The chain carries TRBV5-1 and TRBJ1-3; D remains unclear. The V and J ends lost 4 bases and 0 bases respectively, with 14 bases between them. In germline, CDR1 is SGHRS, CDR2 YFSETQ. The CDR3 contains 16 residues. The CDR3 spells CASSLGPTTSGNTIYF. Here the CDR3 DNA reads TGCGCCAGCAGCCTGGGCCCCACCACCTCTGGAAACACCATATATTTT.

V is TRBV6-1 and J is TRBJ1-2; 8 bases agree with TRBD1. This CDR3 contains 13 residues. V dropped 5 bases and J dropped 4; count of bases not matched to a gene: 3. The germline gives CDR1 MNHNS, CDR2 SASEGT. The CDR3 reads CASSQTGAYGYTF. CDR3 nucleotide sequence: TGTGCCAGCAGTCAGACAGGGGCCTATGGCTACACCTTC.

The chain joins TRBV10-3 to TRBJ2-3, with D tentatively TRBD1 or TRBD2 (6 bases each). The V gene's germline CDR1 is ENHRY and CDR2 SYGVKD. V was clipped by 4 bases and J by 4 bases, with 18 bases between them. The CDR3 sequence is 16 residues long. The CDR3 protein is CAISAAPAGEADTQYF. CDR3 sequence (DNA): TGTGCCATCAGTGCAGCCCCCGCAGGGGAGGCAGATACGCAGTATTTT.

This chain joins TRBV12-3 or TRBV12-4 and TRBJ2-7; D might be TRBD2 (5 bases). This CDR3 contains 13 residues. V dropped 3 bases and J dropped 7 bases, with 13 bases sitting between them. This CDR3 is CASSFEGPLEQYF. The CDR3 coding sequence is TGTGCCAGCAGTTTCGAGGGCCCCCTGGAGCAGTACTTC.

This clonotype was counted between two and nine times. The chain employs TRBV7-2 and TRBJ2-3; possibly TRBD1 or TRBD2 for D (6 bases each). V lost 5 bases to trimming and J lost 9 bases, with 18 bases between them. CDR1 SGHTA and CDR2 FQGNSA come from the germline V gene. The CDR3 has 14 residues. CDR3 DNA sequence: TGTGCCAGCAGCCCAACCCCGGGGGCGGCGACGCAGTATTTT. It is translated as CASSPTPGAATQYF.

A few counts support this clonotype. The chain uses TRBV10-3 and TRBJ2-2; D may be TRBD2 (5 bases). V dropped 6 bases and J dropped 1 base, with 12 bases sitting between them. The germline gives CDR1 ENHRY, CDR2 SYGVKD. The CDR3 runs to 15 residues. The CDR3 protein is CAISKRIENTGELFF. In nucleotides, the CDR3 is TGTGCCATCAGCAAGCGGATCGAGAACACCGGGGAGCTGTTTTTT.

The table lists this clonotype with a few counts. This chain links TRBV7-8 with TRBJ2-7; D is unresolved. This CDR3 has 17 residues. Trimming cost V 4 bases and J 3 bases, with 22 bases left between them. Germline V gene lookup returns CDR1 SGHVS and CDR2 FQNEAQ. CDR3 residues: CASSSFEGDTPIYEQYF. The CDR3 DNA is TGTGCCAGCAGCTCCTTTGAAGGAGATACCCCTATCTACGAGCAGTACTTC. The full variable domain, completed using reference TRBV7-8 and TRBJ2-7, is GAGVSQSPRYKVAKRGQDVALRCDPISGHVSLFWYQQALGQGPEFLTYFQNEAQLDKSGLPSDRFFAERPEGSVSTLKIQRTQQEDSAVYLCASSSFEGDTPIYEQYFGPGTRLTVT.

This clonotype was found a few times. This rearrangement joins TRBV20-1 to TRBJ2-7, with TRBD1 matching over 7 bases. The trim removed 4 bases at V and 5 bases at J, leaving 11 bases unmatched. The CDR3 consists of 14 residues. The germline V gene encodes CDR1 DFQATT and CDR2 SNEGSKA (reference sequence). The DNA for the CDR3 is TGCAGTGCTATCCGGGACAGTGGGATCAACGAGCAGTACTTC. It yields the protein CSAIRDSGINEQYF.

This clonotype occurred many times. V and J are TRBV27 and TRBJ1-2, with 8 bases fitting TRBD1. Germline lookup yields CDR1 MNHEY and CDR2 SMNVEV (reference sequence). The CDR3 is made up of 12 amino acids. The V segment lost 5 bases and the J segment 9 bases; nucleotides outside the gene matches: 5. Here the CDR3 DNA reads TGTGCCAGCAGTCCCCGGACAGGGAGCTACACCTTC. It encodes CASSPRTGSYTF.

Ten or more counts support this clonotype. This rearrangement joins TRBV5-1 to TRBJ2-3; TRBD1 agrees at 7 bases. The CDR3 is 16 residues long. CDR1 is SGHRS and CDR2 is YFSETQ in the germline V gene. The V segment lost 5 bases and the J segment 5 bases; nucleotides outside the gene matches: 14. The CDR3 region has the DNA TGCGCCAGCAGTGACCCCAGACAGGGCTGGGGAGATACGCAGTATTTT. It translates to CASSDPRQGWGDTQYF.

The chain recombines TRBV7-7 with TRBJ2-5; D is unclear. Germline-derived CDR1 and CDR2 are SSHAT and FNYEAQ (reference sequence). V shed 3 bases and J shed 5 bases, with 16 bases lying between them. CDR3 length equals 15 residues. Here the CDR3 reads CASSLGVGPGETQYF. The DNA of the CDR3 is TGTGCCAGCAGCTTGGGTGTAGGGCCCGGGGAGACCCAGTACTTC.

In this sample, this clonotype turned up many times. This CDR3 reads CASSPGLANYGYTF. CDR3 DNA sequence: TGTGCCAGCAGCCCAGGCCTAGCTAACTATGGCTACACCTTC. The chain combines TRBV5-6 with TRBJ1-2; no clear D. V was clipped by 4 bases and J by 0 bases, with 10 bases between them. The CDR3 is 14 residues long. Germline CDR1 is SGHDT and CDR2 is YYEEEE.

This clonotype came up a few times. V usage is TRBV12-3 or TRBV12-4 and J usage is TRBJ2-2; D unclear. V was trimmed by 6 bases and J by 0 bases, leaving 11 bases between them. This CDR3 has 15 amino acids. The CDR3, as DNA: TGTGCCAGCAGGAGGCGAACTCCGAACACCGGGGAGCTGTTTTTT. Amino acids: CASRRRTPNTGELFF.

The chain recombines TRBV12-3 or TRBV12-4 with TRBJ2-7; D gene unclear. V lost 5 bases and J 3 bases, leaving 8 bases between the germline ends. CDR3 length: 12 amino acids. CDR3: CASSIPFYEQYF. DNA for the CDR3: TGTGCCAGCAGTATACCTTTCTACGAGCAGTACTTC.

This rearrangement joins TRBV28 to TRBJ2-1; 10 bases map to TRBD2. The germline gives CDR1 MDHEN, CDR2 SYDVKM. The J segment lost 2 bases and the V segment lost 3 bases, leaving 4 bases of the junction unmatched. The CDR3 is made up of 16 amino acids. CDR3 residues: CASSFNSGGAYNEQFF. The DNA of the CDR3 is TGTGCCAGCAGTTTTAACAGCGGGGGGGCCTACAATGAGCAGTTCTTC. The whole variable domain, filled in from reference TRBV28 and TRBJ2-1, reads DVKVTQSSRYLVKRTGEKVFLECVQDMDHENMFWYRQDPGLGLRLIYFSYDVKMKEKGDIPEGYSVSREKKERFSLILESASTNQTSMYLCASSFNSGGAYNEQFFGPGTRLTVL.

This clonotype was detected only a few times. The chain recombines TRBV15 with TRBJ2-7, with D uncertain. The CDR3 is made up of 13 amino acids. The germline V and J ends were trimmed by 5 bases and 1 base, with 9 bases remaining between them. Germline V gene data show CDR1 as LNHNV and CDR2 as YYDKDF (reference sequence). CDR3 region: CATSPRWSYEQYF. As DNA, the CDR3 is TGTGCCACCAGCCCCCGGTGGTCCTACGAGCAGTACTTC.

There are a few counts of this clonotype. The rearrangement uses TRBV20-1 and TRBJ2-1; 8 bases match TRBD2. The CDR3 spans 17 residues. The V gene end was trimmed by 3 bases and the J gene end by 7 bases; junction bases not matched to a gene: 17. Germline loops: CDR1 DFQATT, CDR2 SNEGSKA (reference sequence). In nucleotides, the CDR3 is TGCAGTGCTAGTAGTTCCCAGCGGGGGATCGGTAGGAATGAGCAGTTCTTC. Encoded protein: CSASSSQRGIGRNEQFF.

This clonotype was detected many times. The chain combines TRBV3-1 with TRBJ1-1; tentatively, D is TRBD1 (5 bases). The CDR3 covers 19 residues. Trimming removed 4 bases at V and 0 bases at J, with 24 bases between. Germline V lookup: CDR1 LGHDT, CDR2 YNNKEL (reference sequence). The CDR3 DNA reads TGTGCCAGCAGCCTGAACCTTGACAGATTATCCTTCCTGAACACTGAAGCTTTCTTT. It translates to CASSLNLDRLSFLNTEAFF.